This T cell receptor beta chain comes out of a study of control samples from healthy donors and cancer patients. Profiling relied on immunoSEQ multiplex PCR, and the TCRdb table lists in-frame clones only, not all of them. The table lists 150,000 or so clones, more than 80% of them singletons. The ends lost 5 bases at V and 3 bases at J; junction bases unmatched: 9. Germline lookup yields CDR1 SGHAT and CDR2 FQNNGV. The CDR3 is made up of 17 amino acids. This receptor was identified in a man between 18 and 35 years old in good health. The sample taken for sequencing was blood. The rearrangement uses TRBV11-2 and TRBJ2-1; 11 bases are a match to TRBD2. CDR3 sequence: CASSLLGLAAVYNEQFF. The CDR3 nucleotides read TGTGCCAGCAGCCTCCTGGGACTAGCGGCCGTCTACAATGAGCAGTTCTTC.